This T cell receptor beta chain was documented in a study of CD8+CD57+ T cells in acquired aplastic anemia (dated by TCRdb to 2017 to 2018). The study in broad terms: Extracted DNA from sorted CD4+ and CD8+ cells averaged 3.2 ug, ranging from roughly 0.17 to 30 ug.

In regard to this clonotype: Its antigen is still unknown. Base qualities are not provided; no much larger clone lies one nucleotide away.

Paper-wide results and their limitations: CD8+ Simpson's diversity did not differ significantly between patients and healthy controls (P=0.060). Around 28 CD8+ CDR3 sequences were found to be shared between patients and controls, but these sequences appeared to be highly expressed in patients and within the immunodominant clones of the patients.

TCR beta VDJ combination and CDR3 sequence profiling used genomic DNA as the template. An Illumina HiSeq 2000 was used for TCR repertoire sequencing. The authors' analysis ran thus. TRBV/TRBJ rearrangement plots, CDR3 size and DJ length profiles, and Simpson's diversity index were used to assess repertoires. Whichever DNA sequence was most abundant in the deep sequencing data was defined as the immunodominant clone. CDR3 amino acid sequences were checked for sharing between subjects and were compared against published repertoires and the VDJdb database. TCRdb reran the public reads through fastp at Q25 and MiXCR, keeping productive beta chains. Rows with a matching CDR3 protein are joined into one entry that keeps the most common DNA and genes. The V and J calls and clone size come from TCRdb's table, not from the authors' own analysis. For this sample there are more than 150,000 distinct CDR3 sequences; less than 65% appear just once. The ten largest clones capture just over 45% of the sample.

In the study, sorted CD4+ and CD8+ blood T cells from patients with severe aplastic anemia and from healthy subjects underwent deep sequencing of TCR repertoires. Ficoll-Paque density gradient centrifugation was used to isolate peripheral blood mononuclear cells. Before DNA extraction, CD4+ and CD8+ T cells were sorted with FACS or magnetic beads. The CDR3 runs 15 residues from the cysteine to the phenylalanine. This entry keeps only the CDR3 DNA: 45 bases, framed from base 1. Taken from the germline V gene (reference sequence), the CDR1 and CDR2 loops are SEHNR and FQNEAQ. V is clipped by 5 bases and J by 1 base, and the sequence between their germline boundaries is 11 bases long.

The sequence came from a human donor with severe aplastic anemia or a healthy control (not recorded which). Material: sorted CD4+, CD8+, or CD8+CD57+ T cells (not recorded which) from PBMCs. Recombination connected TRBV7-9 to TRBJ2-2; the D region may be TRBD1 or TRBD2, each matching 5 bases equally. The CDR3 sequence is CASSKGRRNTGELFF. The nucleotide sequence is TGTGCCAGCAGCAAGGGACGGCGGAACACCGGGGAGCTGTTTTTT.